This entry lists 27 T cell receptor beta chains sequenced from one sample in a study of blood T cell repertoires in COVID-19. The data were produced by immunoSEQ multiplex PCR, yet TCRdb's version contains in-frame clones alone and is incomplete. The sample comprises 200,000 to 300,000 clones, approximately 86% of which are singletons, and around 9.5% rests with the top ten. Sequencing was performed on peripheral blood. All receptors come from a man in his forties who had recovered from COVID-19.

V usage is TRBV12-3 or TRBV12-4 and J usage is TRBJ2-1, with D hard to call. This CDR3 contains 13 residues. V was shortened by 6 bases and J by 1 base, with 7 bases between the two germline ends. CDR3 loop: CASSPGSYNEQFF. The DNA of the CDR3 is TGTGCCAGCAGCCCCGGGTCCTACAATGAGCAGTTCTTC.

The chain uses TRBV21-1 and TRBJ2-7; TRBD1 reflects the table's D call only, with no check against the DNA. TRBV21-1 constitutes a pseudogene. The CDR3 loop spans 15 amino acids. CDR3 residues: CASSNGHFNPYEQYF. In nucleotides, the CDR3 is TGTGCCAGCAGCAATGGACACTTTAATCCCTACGAGCAGTACTTC.

This chain connects TRBV12-3 or TRBV12-4 to TRBJ2-7, with D unresolved. The CDR3 loop spans 13 amino acids. V was shortened by 7 bases and J by 0 bases, with 10 bases between the two germline ends. CDR3 sequence (DNA): TGTGCCAGCACCCCGGAGAGCTCCTACGAGCAGTACTTC. Its protein is CASTPESSYEQYF.

This sequence joins TRBV28 and TRBJ1-1, with 7 bases aligning to TRBD1. The CDR3 covers 15 residues. Germline V lookup: CDR1 MDHEN, CDR2 SYDVKM. The V segment lost 1 base and the J segment 6 bases; nucleotides outside the gene matches: 8. CDR3 coding DNA: TGTGCCAGCAGTTTATCCTCCCGGGACAGAGCTGAAGCTTTCTTT. Its translation: CASSLSSRDRAEAFF.

The chain uses TRBV19 and TRBJ1-1; D unresolved. V was shortened by 1 base and J by 3 bases, with 12 bases between the two germline ends. Germline loops: CDR1 LNHDA, CDR2 SQIVND (reference sequence). There are 15 residues in the CDR3. The CDR3 protein is CASSIVGSGDTEAFF. For the CDR3, the DNA is TGTGCCAGTAGTATAGTGGGCAGCGGAGACACTGAAGCTTTCTTT.

This chain uses TRBV7-6 with TRBJ2-7, with a possible D match to TRBD2 (6 bases). Germline loops: CDR1 SGHVS, CDR2 FNYEAQ. Trimming removed 1 base at V and 6 bases at J, with 13 bases between. This CDR3 region has 14 residues. The CDR3 is CASSLVGGAAEQYF. CDR3 DNA sequence: TGTGCCAGCAGCTTAGTAGGAGGGGCCGCCGAGCAGTACTTC.

The chain employs TRBV27 and TRBJ2-7; TRBD1 agrees at 12 bases. Trimming at V came to 6 bases and at J to 6 bases, leaving 6 bases not matched to a gene. Germline V gene sequence: CDR1 MNHEY, CDR2 SMNVEV (reference sequence). The CDR3 consists of 14 residues. This CDR3 is CASRKGQGASEQYF. CDR3 bases: TGTGCCAGCAGAAAGGGACAGGGGGCGTCCGAGCAGTACTTC.

The CDR3 DNA reads as TGCGCCAGCAGCTTGGAGCCCCTCGACAGGCGATACTCCTACGAGCAGTACTTC. This translates into CASSLEPLDRRYSYEQYF. This sequence joins TRBV5-1 and TRBJ2-7, with D possibly TRBD1 on 6 matching bases. CDR3 size: 18 residues. Trimming shortened V by 0 bases and J by 0 bases, and 19 bases separated the two germline ends. Germline CDR1 SGHRS, CDR2 YFSETQ.

The rearrangement joins TRBV15 to TRBJ1-1; D is ambiguous. Germline V gene data show CDR1 as LNHNV and CDR2 as YYDKDF (reference sequence). Deletions cut 4 bases from V and 1 base from J, with 7 bases between. The CDR3 length is 13 residues. The chain's CDR3 is CATSIRRNTEAFF. As DNA, the CDR3 is TGTGCCACCAGCATCAGGCGGAACACTGAAGCTTTCTTT. The full variable domain, its missing parts supplied by reference TRBV15 and TRBJ1-1, is DAMVIQNPRYQVTQFGKPVTLSCSQTLNHNVMYWYQQKSSQAPKLLFHYYDKDFNNEADTPDNFQSRRPNTSFCFLDIRSPGLGDTAMYLCATSIRRNTEAFFGQGTRLTVV.

The V and J genes are TRBV19 and TRBJ2-2; 11 positions match TRBD2. The V gene's germline CDR1 is LNHDA and CDR2 SQIVND (reference sequence). Trimming removed 1 base from V and 1 base from J; junction bases left unmatched: 5. The CDR3 length is 18 residues. CDR3 nucleotides: TGTGCCAGTAGTATAGTAGCGCTAGCGGGAGGGAACACCGGGGAGCTGTTTTTT. Protein product: CASSIVALAGGNTGELFF.

The rearrangement uses TRBV5-1 and TRBJ2-7, with D possibly being TRBD1 (6 bases). CDR3 length equals 15 residues. V lost 8 bases to trimming and J lost 0 bases, with 18 bases between them. Germline CDR1 SGHRS, CDR2 YFSETQ. The CDR3 is CASTNLQGSSYEQYF. CDR3 nucleotides: TGCGCCAGTACCAACCTGCAGGGGAGCTCCTACGAGCAGTACTTC.

This clone was seen only a few times. The V and J genes are TRBV7-6 and TRBJ1-4; D is possibly TRBD1 (6 bases). The germline V and J ends were trimmed by 4 bases and 7 bases, with 10 bases remaining between them. This CDR3 is built from 13 residues. Germline values: CDR1 SGHVS, CDR2 FNYEAQ. CDR3 coding DNA: TGTGCCAGCAGCTACAGGGTTGGTGAAAAACTGTTTTTT. This codes for CASSYRVGEKLFF.

This chain links TRBV5-6 with TRBJ1-6, with D possibly being TRBD1 (6 bases). Trimming removed 4 bases at V and 7 bases at J, with 12 bases between. The V gene's germline CDR1 is SGHDT and CDR2 YYEEEE. This CDR3 has 14 residues. This CDR3 reads CASSAGTPNSPLHF. CDR3 bases: TGTGCCAGCAGCGCCGGGACACCAAATTCACCCCTCCACTTT.

The rearrangement uses TRBV15 and TRBJ2-5; 13 bases are shared with TRBD2. J lost 5 bases, V lost 1 base, and 4 bases had no gene match. The CDR3 runs 16 residues. Germline values: CDR1 LNHNV, CDR2 YYDKDF (reference sequence). The CDR3 coding sequence is TGTGCCACCAGCAGAGCTCAGACTAGCGGGGGGGAGACCCAGTACTTC. It is translated as CATSRAQTSGGETQYF.

This rearrangement joins TRBV7-2 to TRBJ2-2; D unresolved. Germline V gene sequence: CDR1 SGHTA, CDR2 FQGNSA. Trimming pared 4 bases from V and 1 base from J, leaving 10 bases between. The CDR3 is 15 amino acids. Here the CDR3 DNA reads TGTGCCAGCAGCTCCGGCGGCCGGAACACCGGGGAGCTGTTTTTT. Protein: CASSSGGRNTGELFF.

The sample holds one count of this clone. Written as DNA, the CDR3 is TGTGCCAGCGACTCACAGGGGGCCAATCAGCCCCAGCATTTT. It yields the protein CASDSQGANQPQHF. This sequence joins TRBV19 and TRBJ1-5; 9 bases agree with TRBD1. V lost 9 bases and J lost 3; bases outside the gene matches: 6. The CDR3 covers 14 residues. Germline V gene lookup returns CDR1 LNHDA and CDR2 SQIVND (reference sequence).

This chain connects TRBV11-2 to TRBJ2-7; 10 nucleotides line up with TRBD2. The CDR3 is 13 amino acids. The V and J ends lost 6 bases and 6 bases, in that order; junction bases with no gene match: 5. Germline-derived CDR1 and CDR2 are SGHAT and FQNNGV. CDR3: CASRLAGAPEQYF. In nucleotides, the CDR3 is TGTGCCAGCAGGCTAGCGGGAGCTCCCGAGCAGTACTTC. Complete variable domain (other parts from reference TRBV11-2 and TRBJ2-7): EAGVAQSPRYKIIEKRQSVAFWCNPISGHATLYWYQQILGQGPKLLIQFQNNGVVDDSQLPKDRFSAERLKGVDSTLKIQPAKLEDSAVYLCASRLAGAPEQYFGPGTRLTVT.

The chain carries TRBV5-4 and TRBJ2-5; possible D gene TRBD2, 6 bases. CDR3 length equals 14 residues. Germline V gene data show CDR1 as SGHNT and CDR2 as YYREEE (reference sequence). V was cut by 4 bases and J by 7 bases, with 17 bases left in between. The DNA of the CDR3 is TGTGCCAGCAGCGCAAACCGGCCGGAGGGGACCCAGTACTTC. Translation: CASSANRPEGTQYF.

V usage is TRBV4-1 and J usage is TRBJ2-3; no clear D gene. V lost 0 bases to trimming and J lost 6 bases, with 10 bases between them. Per the germline V gene, CDR1 is MGHRA and CDR2 is YSYEKL. The CDR3 covers 14 residues. CDR3: CASSQEGYGDTQYF. CDR3 coding DNA: TGCGCCAGCAGCCAAGAAGGCTACGGGGATACGCAGTATTTT.

The chain is built from TRBV7-2 and TRBJ2-1; 10 nucleotides agree with TRBD2. Germline V lookup: CDR1 SGHTA, CDR2 FQGNSA. V was clipped by 5 bases and J by 4 bases; unmatched bases: 5. This CDR3 region has 15 residues. The CDR3 coding sequence is TGTGCCAGCAGCCTCAGCGGGAGGGCGTACAATGAGCAGTTCTTC. Amino acids: CASSLSGRAYNEQFF.

The chain links TRBV3-1 (or the pseudogene TRBV3-2) to TRBJ1-1; no clear D. V lost 0 bases to trimming and J lost 1 base, with 12 bases between them. From germline, CDR1 is LGHDT and CDR2 YNNKEL (reference sequence). CDR3 length: 16 residues. The CDR3 DNA is TGTGCCAGCAGCCAAGATACGGGGATTTGGAACACTGAAGCTTTCTTT. Protein: CASSQDTGIWNTEAFF.

The sample holds one count of this clone. One end of the junction does not line up with germline, which may come from a read error. The J gene is TRBJ1-3, the V gene TRBV6-1, with 10 bases matching TRBD1. The CDR3 is 16 amino acids. Germline V gives CDR1 MNHNS, CDR2 SASEGT. The CDR3 here is CASGDPGQGAGNTIYF. The CDR3 DNA follows: TGTGCCAGCGGTGATCCAGGACAGGGGGCTGGAAACACCATATATTTT.

This rearrangement joins TRBV5-4 to TRBJ2-1; 9 bases fit TRBD2. The germline V gene has CDR1 SGHNT and CDR2 YYREEE (reference sequence). This CDR3 spans 15 amino acids. J gave up 8 bases and V 2 bases, and 8 bases lay outside the gene matches. DNA of the CDR3: TGTGCCAGCAGCTTCGGTCGCGGGGGGGCTTATGAGCAGTTCTTC. It translates to CASSFGRGGAYEQFF.

This clone was seen many times. J is TRBJ2-5 and V is TRBV3-1 (or the pseudogene TRBV3-2); 7 bases map to TRBD2. The V segment lost 1 base and the J segment 5 bases; nucleotides outside the gene matches: 10. The CDR3 loop spans 16 amino acids. Germline CDR1 reads LGHDT; CDR2 reads YNNKEL (reference sequence). The CDR3 DNA reads TGTGCCAGCAGCCAAGGTCTAGCGGCAACCACGGAGACCCAGTACTTC. Protein product: CASSQGLAATTETQYF.

The chain couples TRBV21-1 to TRBJ2-3; the table names TRBD2, a call not compared with the DNA. TRBV21-1 is designated a pseudogene. The CDR3 spans 18 residues. CDR3 sequence: CASSTSRGGPLSTDTQYF. The CDR3 region has the DNA TGTGCCAGCAGCACGAGTCGGGGGGGGCCCCTAAGCACAGATACGCAGTATTTT.

The V gene is TRBV6-5, the J gene TRBJ1-5; D possibly corresponds to TRBD1 (5 bases). Germline CDR1 reads MNHEY; CDR2 reads SVGAGI. Trimming removed 4 bases from V and 0 bases from J, with 10 bases in between. The CDR3 loop spans 15 amino acids. CDR3 coding DNA: TGTGCCAGCAGTTCCGACAGAAATAGCAATCAGCCCCAGCATTTT. It yields the protein CASSSDRNSNQPQHF.

This sequence joins TRBV25-1 and TRBJ1-2, with a weak D call TRBD1 (5 bases). The CDR3 is 11 amino acids. With 8 bases removed from V and 8 bases from J, the gap between germline ends came to 12 bases. Looked up from germline, CDR1 is MGHDK and CDR2 is SYGVNS. The CDR3 nucleotides read TGTGCCAGCGGGGGGTTCCGGGGCTACACCTTC. Translation: CASGGFRGYTF.